The present T cell receptor (beta chain) was sequenced within a study of T-cell reconstitution after alpha-beta-depleted transplantation in children. Study-level findings and limits: One year post-transplant, T-cell counts and diversity were largely derived from T cells produced anew. Several hundred expanded graft clones reportedly gave rise to the alpha-beta T cells present about two months after transplant. Recipient T cells and thymic progenitors that survived gave rise to the high TCRbeta diversity observed at day 60 in some patients.

This clonotype was picked up many times. The antigen remains unidentified. Unique molecular identifiers were incorporated during preparation of the TCRbeta library. TCRdb recomputed calls from the PCR reads with MiXCR, one row per CDR3 protein. The sample includes about 70,000 distinct CDR3 sequences, roughly a tenth of them seen just once. This receptor was identified in a boy aged 10-17 years with acute myeloid leukemia, due to receive a stem cell transplant. This material consisted of PBMCs, taken before TCRalphabeta/CD19-depleted stem cell transplant.

CDR3 bases: TGTGCCAGCACCGACCCTCTGGATACGCAGTATTTT. It codes for CASTDPLDTQYF. The genes are TRBV6-2 or TRBV6-3 and TRBJ2-3; no definite D call. The V gene's germline CDR1 is MNHEY and CDR2 SVGEGT. The CDR3 totals 12 residues. Trimming pared 7 bases from V and 6 bases from J, leaving 11 bases between.